These 23 T cell receptor beta chains share one sample of origin, sequenced in a study of cytomegalovirus exposure and HLA in healthy donors. Vbeta (60) and Jbeta (13) primers were used in the PCR. Sequencing was performed with immunoSEQ multiplex PCR; in TCRdb, only in-frame clones are kept and a portion is missing. The table lists some 170,000 clones, around 80% of them singletons. Sequences were obtained from PBMCs. These receptors were obtained from a man younger than 35 in good health and CMV-seropositive.

This clone was found once. The CDR3: CASSRWTGRYQYF. CDR3 sequence (DNA): TGTGCCAGCAGCCGCTGGACAGGGAGATACCAGTACTTC. The chain joins TRBV5-6 to TRBJ2-7; 8 nucleotides agree with TRBD1. Germline CDR1 reads SGHDT; CDR2 reads YYEEEE. The CDR3 covers 13 residues. After removal of 4 bases from V and 10 bases from J, the junction contained 10 bases not matched to a gene.

V gene TRBV11-2 combines with J gene TRBJ2-7, with 8 bases fitting TRBD2. There are 13 residues in the CDR3. Germline assignment: CDR1 SGHAT and CDR2 FQNNGV. The ends lost 6 bases at V and 2 bases at J; junction bases unmatched: 3. CDR3 sequence (DNA): TGTGCCAGCAGATCGGGACTAGCCTACGAGCAGTACTTC. As protein: CASRSGLAYEQYF.

This rearrangement joins TRBV7-2 to TRBJ1-6; maybe TRBD1 (6 bases). The ends were cut back, 1 base at V and 7 bases at J, with 11 bases in the middle. Germline-derived CDR1 and CDR2 are SGHTA and FQGNSA. The CDR3 runs 15 residues. The chain's CDR3 is CASSLDGQTNSPLHF. The CDR3 DNA follows: TGTGCCAGCAGCTTAGACGGACAGACAAATTCACCCCTCCACTTT.

DNA of the CDR3: TGTTCCAAGCAGAACGCGGCATACGAGCAGTACTTC. It specifies CSKQNAAYEQYF. The chain joins TRBV28 to TRBJ2-7, with unresolved D. Germline V gene sequence: CDR1 MDHEN, CDR2 SYDVKM. The CDR3 contains 12 residues. Variable domain in full (rest from reference TRBV28 and TRBJ2-7): DVKVTQSSRYLVKRTGEKVFLECVQDMDHENMFWYRQDPGLGLRLIYFSYDVKMKEKGDIPEGYSVSREKKERFSLILESASTNQTSMYLCSKQNAAYEQYFGPGTRLTVT.

The V call is TRBV6-5, the J call TRBJ2-1; D might be TRBD1 (5 bases). The CDR3 contains 14 residues. Germline V gives CDR1 MNHEY, CDR2 SVGAGI. V lost 2 bases and J 7 bases, leaving 12 bases between the germline ends. CDR3 DNA sequence: TGTGCCAGCAGTTACGGGGCGGAGAGGAATGAGCAGTTCTTC. It specifies CASSYGAERNEQFF.

The rearrangement links TRBV6-1 to TRBJ2-3, with 11 bases fitting TRBD2. The CDR3 extends over 15 amino acids. Germline values: CDR1 MNHNS, CDR2 SASEGT. The V segment lost 9 bases and the J segment 3 bases; nucleotides outside the gene matches: 8. This CDR3 is CASLLAGVLTDTQYF. CDR3 DNA: TGTGCCAGTTTACTAGCGGGAGTGTTGACAGATACGCAGTATTTT.

This chain connects TRBV7-9 to TRBJ1-1; D unclear. V gave up 0 bases and J gave up 8 bases, with 7 bases separating them. The germline gives CDR1 SEHNR, CDR2 FQNEAQ (reference sequence). The length of the CDR3 is 12 residues. In DNA form, the CDR3 reads TGTGCCAGCAGCTTAGCGACAACCGAAGCTTTCTTT. Protein product: CASSLATTEAFF.

V usage is TRBV7-6 and J usage is TRBJ2-1; 9 nucleotides align to TRBD2. Trimming at V came to 0 bases and at J to 7 bases, leaving 4 bases not matched to a gene. Germline V gives CDR1 SGHVS, CDR2 FNYEAQ. The CDR3 length is 15 residues. The CDR3 is CASSLASGGKNEQFF. In DNA form, the CDR3 reads TGTGCCAGCAGCTTAGCTAGCGGGGGAAAGAATGAGCAGTTCTTC.

V gene TRBV27 combines with J gene TRBJ2-7, with a tentative D call TRBD2 (5 bases). The V and J ends lost 3 bases and 6 bases respectively, with 12 bases between them. Germline values: CDR1 MNHEY, CDR2 SMNVEV (reference sequence). The CDR3 covers 13 residues. CDR3 nucleotide sequence: TGTGCCAGCAGTTTTGGGAGTACCTCCGAGCAGTACTTC. Protein: CASSFGSTSEQYF.

This chain joins TRBV2 and TRBJ1-2; 10 nucleotides agree with TRBD1. The CDR3 covers 16 residues. V shed 6 bases, J shed 8 bases, and the junction held 15 bases outside the gene matches. In germline, CDR1 is SNHLY, CDR2 FYNNEI. CDR3 DNA sequence: TGTGCCAGCAGCGGCATCGAACGTGGGACAGGGGCCGGCTACACCTTC. It encodes CASSGIERGTGAGYTF.

The chain joins TRBV7-9 to TRBJ2-1, with no clear D. Germline values: CDR1 SEHNR, CDR2 FQNEAQ (reference sequence). V gave up 5 bases and J gave up 13 bases, with 12 bases separating them. The CDR3 loop spans 11 amino acids. Written as DNA, the CDR3 is TGTGCCAGCAGCCGAGACTCCTTCCAGTTCTTC. Protein sequence: CASSRDSFQFF.

This chain uses TRBV6-5 with TRBJ1-2, with 10 bases fitting TRBD1. This CDR3 spans 16 amino acids. The J segment lost 4 bases and the V segment lost 1 base, leaving 6 bases of the junction unmatched. Germline CDR1 reads MNHEY; CDR2 reads SVGAGI. The CDR3 DNA reads as TGTGCCAGCAGTTACTTAAGGACAGGGGGAGGCTATGGCTACACCTTC. Protein product: CASSYLRTGGGYGYTF.

The CDR3 loop is CASSILQGGDNEQFF. The CDR3 coding sequence is TGTGCCAGTAGTATTTTACAGGGTGGAGACAATGAGCAGTTCTTC. The chain is built from TRBV19 and TRBJ2-1; perhaps TRBD1 as D (6 bases). From germline, CDR1 is LNHDA and CDR2 SQIVND (reference sequence). This CDR3 region has 15 residues. Trimming took 3 bases from V and 5 from J, leaving 14 bases between them.

This clone was observed a handful of times. The chain combines TRBV27 with TRBJ2-1, with a weak D call TRBD2 (7 bases). The CDR3 extends over 16 amino acids. Trimming removed 5 bases at V and 7 bases at J, with 21 bases between. Germline CDR1 MNHEY, CDR2 SMNVEV (reference sequence). The CDR3 sequence is CASSPLGGGLRNEQFF. For the CDR3, the DNA is TGTGCCAGCAGTCCCCTTGGCGGGGGCCTTCGGAATGAGCAGTTCTTC.

This clone was picked up one time. The chain combines TRBV7-9 with TRBJ2-7, with 10 bases that match TRBD2. Germline-derived CDR1 and CDR2 are SEHNR and FQNEAQ (reference sequence). This CDR3 contains 14 residues. Losses at the gene ends were 7 bases for V and 2 bases for J; bases not matched to a gene: 5. CDR3 amino acids: CASTNGTSAYEQYF. The CDR3 DNA is TGTGCCAGCACCAACGGGACTAGCGCCTACGAGCAGTACTTC.

V and J are TRBV5-8 and TRBJ2-7, with D possibly matching TRBD2 (6 bases). Trimming cost V 2 bases and J 3 bases, with 15 bases left between them. This CDR3 region has 15 residues. CDR1 is SGHTS and CDR2 is YDEGEE in the germline V gene. The CDR3 DNA is TGTGCCAGCAGCTTCTCGCCCGGGAGTGGCTACGAGCAGTACTTC. Encoded protein: CASSFSPGSGYEQYF.

The sample holds one count of this clone. The chain joins TRBV18 to TRBJ2-7; TRBD1 matches at 9 bases. There are 17 residues in the CDR3. V lost 6 bases to trimming and J lost 6 bases; unmatched junction nucleotides: 18. Germline-derived CDR1 and CDR2 are KGHSH and LQKENI. CDR3 amino acids: CASSSGTGSPQPSEQYF. Here the CDR3 DNA reads TGTGCCAGCTCCTCCGGGACAGGGTCGCCTCAACCAAGCGAGCAGTACTTC.

With regard to this clone: The same CDR3 can be traced to other DNA sequences in this sample. This rearrangement joins TRBV7-9 to TRBJ2-7, with D possibly being TRBD1 (6 bases). With 3 bases removed from V and 6 bases from J, the gap between germline ends came to 6 bases. The germline V gene encodes CDR1 SEHNR and CDR2 FQNEAQ (reference sequence). The CDR3 length is 11 residues. Here the CDR3 reads CASSLTGEQYF. CDR3 in DNA: TGTGCCAGCAGCTTGACAGGCGAGCAGTACTTC.

This chain's CDR3 is CASTRTGVNEKLFF. In DNA form, the CDR3 reads TGTGCCAGCACCCGGACAGGGGTTAATGAAAAACTGTTTTTT. The rearrangement uses TRBV2 and TRBJ1-4, with 9 bases matching TRBD1. J gave up 4 bases and V 7 bases, and 4 bases lay outside the gene matches. Looked up from germline, CDR1 is SNHLY and CDR2 is FYNNEI. This CDR3 comprises 14 residues.

The chain has TRBV2 and TRBJ2-5; no clear D gene. The J call is doubtful: the DNA matches TRBJ2-7 better. The CDR3 contains 12 residues. From germline, CDR1 is SNHLY and CDR2 FYNNEI. As DNA, the CDR3 is TGTGCCAGCAGTGAAGCGGGCTACGAGCAGTACTTC. Translating gives CASSEAGYEQYF.

The V and J genes are TRBV6-1 and TRBJ2-7, with unresolved D. Germline assignment: CDR1 MNHNS and CDR2 SASEGT. CDR3 length: 12 amino acids. V was clipped by 6 bases and J by 4 bases, with 10 bases between them. This CDR3 reads CASSPKRYEQYF. The CDR3 nucleotides are TGTGCCAGCAGCCCTAAGAGGTACGAGCAGTACTTC.

This chain connects TRBV27 to TRBJ2-7; 7 bases match TRBD1. V shed 6 bases, J shed 3 bases, and the junction held 8 bases outside the gene matches. Looked up from germline, CDR1 is MNHEY and CDR2 is SMNVEV (reference sequence). CDR3 length equals 14 residues. CDR3 in amino acids: CASSLTGQFYEQYF. The CDR3, as DNA: TGTGCCAGCAGCTTGACGGGACAGTTCTACGAGCAGTACTTC.

This chain links TRBV9 with TRBJ2-7; 8 bases are shared with TRBD2. V lost 4 bases and J lost 0; bases outside the gene matches: 12. The germline gives CDR1 SGDLS, CDR2 YYNGEE. The CDR3 totals 17 residues. The CDR3 spells CASSSGLSGVNSYEQYF. The CDR3 region has the DNA TGTGCCAGCAGCTCCGGCCTTAGCGGGGTCAACTCCTACGAGCAGTACTTC.